The source of this TCR beta chain is a study of T cells in localized non-small cell lung cancer. The study's findings and limits: Longer overall survival accompanied higher blood T cell density.

V was trimmed by 6 bases and J by 0 bases, leaving 15 bases between them. The CDR3 runs to 16 residues. Germline lookup yields CDR1 MNHGY and CDR2 SAAAGT. This clone was counted a few times. Its antigen remains unknown. Method: immunoSEQ multiplex PCR; TCRdb's copy keeps in-frame clones and lacks some. The table has about 2,600 clones, roughly a quarter seen once. The chain links TRBV6-8 to TRBJ2-1, with a possible D match to TRBD2 (7 bases). The sample in question was lung tumor tissue, obtained before any cancer treatment. The source of this sequence is a male donor at least 60 years old with stage I lung adenocarcinoma. The CDR3 coding sequence is TGTGCCAGCAGGGCTTGGGGGGGCTACTCCTACAATGAGCAGTTCTTC. Amino acids: CASRAWGGYSYNEQFF.